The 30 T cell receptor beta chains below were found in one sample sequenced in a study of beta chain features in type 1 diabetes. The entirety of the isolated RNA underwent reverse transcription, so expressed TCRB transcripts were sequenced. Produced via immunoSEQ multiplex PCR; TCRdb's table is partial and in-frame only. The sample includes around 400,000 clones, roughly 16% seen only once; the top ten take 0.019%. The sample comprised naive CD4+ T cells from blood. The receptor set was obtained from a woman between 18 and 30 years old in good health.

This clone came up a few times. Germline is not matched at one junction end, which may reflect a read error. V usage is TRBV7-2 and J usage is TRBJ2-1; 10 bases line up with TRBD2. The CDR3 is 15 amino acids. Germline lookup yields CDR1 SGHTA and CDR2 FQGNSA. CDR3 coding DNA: TGTGCCAGCAGCCTAGCGGGAGAGACCTACAATGAGCAGTTCTTC. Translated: CASSLAGETYNEQFF.

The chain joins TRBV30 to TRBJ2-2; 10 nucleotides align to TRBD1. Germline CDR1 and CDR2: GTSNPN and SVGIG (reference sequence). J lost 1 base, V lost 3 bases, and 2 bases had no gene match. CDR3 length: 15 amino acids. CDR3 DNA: TGTGCCTGGAGAGACAGGGGGCAGAACACCGGGGAGCTGTTTTTT. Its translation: CAWRDRGQNTGELFF.

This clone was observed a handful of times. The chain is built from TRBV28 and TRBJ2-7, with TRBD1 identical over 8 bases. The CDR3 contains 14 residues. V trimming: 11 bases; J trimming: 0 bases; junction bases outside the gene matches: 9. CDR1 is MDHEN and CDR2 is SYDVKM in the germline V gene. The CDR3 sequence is CASETGDTSYEQYF. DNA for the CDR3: TGTGCCTCCGAGACAGGGGATACCTCCTACGAGCAGTACTTC. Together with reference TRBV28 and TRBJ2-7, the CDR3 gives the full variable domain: DVKVTQSSRYLVKRTGEKVFLECVQDMDHENMFWYRQDPGLGLRLIYFSYDVKMKEKGDIPEGYSVSREKKERFSLILESASTNQTSMYLCASETGDTSYEQYFGPGTRLTVT.

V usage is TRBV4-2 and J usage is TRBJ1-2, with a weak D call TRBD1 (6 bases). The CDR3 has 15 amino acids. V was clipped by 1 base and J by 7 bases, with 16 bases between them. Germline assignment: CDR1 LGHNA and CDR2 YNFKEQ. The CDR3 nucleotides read TGTGCCAGCAGCCAAGCAGAAGGGGGAAAGAGTGGCTACACCTTC. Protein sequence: CASSQAEGGKSGYTF.

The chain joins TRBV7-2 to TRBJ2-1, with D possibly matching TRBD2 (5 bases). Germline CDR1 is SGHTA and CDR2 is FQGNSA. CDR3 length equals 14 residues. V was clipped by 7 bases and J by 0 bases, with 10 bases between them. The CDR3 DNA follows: TGTGCCAGCACCGGGGTTGGCTCCTACAATGAGCAGTTCTTC. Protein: CASTGVGSYNEQFF. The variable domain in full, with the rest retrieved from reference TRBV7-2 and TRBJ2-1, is GAGVSQSPSNKVTEKGKDVELRCDPISGHTALYWYRQSLGQGLEFLIYFQGNSAPDKSGLPSDRFSAERTGGSVSTLTIQRTQQEDSAVYLCASTGVGSYNEQFFGPGTRLTVL.

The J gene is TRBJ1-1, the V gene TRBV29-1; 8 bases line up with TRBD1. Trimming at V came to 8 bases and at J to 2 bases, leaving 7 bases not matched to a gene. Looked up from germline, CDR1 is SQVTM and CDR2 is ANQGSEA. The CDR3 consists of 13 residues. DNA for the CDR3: TGCAGCACCGGGACAGGAACTAACACTGAAGCTTTCTTT. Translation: CSTGTGTNTEAFF.

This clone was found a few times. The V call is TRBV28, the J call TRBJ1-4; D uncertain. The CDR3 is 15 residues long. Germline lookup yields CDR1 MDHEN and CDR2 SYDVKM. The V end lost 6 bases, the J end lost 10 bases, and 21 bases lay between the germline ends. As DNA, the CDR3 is TGTGCCAGCAGGACACAGTTCGAAGACGGTGGAAAACTGTTTTTT. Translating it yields CASRTQFEDGGKLFF.

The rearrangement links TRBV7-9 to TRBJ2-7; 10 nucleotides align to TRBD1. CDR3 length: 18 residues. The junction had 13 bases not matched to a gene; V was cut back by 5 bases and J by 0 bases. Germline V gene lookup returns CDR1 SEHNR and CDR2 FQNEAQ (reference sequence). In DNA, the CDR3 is TGTGCCAGCAGCGCCCACTTGGGACAGGGGTTGAGCTCCTACGAGCAGTACTTC. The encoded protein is CASSAHLGQGLSSYEQYF.

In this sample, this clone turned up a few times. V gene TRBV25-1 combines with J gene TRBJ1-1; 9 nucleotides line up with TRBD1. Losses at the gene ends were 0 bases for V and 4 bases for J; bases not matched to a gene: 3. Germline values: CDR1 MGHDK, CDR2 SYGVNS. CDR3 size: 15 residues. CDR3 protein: CASSEYETGGTEAFF. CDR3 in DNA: TGTGCCAGCAGTGAATACGAGACAGGGGGCACTGAAGCTTTCTTT. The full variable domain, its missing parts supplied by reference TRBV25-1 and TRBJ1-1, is EADIYQTPRYLVIGTGKKITLECSQTMGHDKMYWYQQDPGMELHLIHYSYGVNSTEKGDLSSESTVSRIRTEHFPLTLESARPSHTSQYLCASSEYETGGTEAFFGQGTRLTVV.

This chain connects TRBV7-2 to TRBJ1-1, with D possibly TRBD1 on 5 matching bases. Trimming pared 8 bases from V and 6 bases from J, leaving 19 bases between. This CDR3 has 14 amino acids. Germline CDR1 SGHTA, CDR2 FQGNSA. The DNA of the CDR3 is TGTGCCAGCGCCCTTCGGCAGGGTGTAGCTGAAGCTTTCTTT. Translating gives CASALRQGVAEAFF. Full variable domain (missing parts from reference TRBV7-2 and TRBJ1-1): GAGVSQSPSNKVTEKGKDVELRCDPISGHTALYWYRQSLGQGLEFLIYFQGNSAPDKSGLPSDRFSAERTGGSVSTLTIQRTQQEDSAVYLCASALRQGVAEAFFGQGTRLTVV.

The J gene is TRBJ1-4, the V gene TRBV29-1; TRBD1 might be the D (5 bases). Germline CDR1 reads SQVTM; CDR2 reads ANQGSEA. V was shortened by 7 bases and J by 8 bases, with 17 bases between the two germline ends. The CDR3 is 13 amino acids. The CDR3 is CSAAGGTGEKLFF. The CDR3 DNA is TGCAGCGCCGCGGGAGGGACGGGAGAAAAACTGTTTTTT.

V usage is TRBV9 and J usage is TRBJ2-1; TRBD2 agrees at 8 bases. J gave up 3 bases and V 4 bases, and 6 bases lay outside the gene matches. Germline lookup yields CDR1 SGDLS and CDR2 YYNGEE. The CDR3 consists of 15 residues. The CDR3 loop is CASSPTSGNYNEQFF. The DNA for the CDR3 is TGTGCCAGCAGCCCTACTAGCGGTAACTACAATGAGCAGTTCTTC.

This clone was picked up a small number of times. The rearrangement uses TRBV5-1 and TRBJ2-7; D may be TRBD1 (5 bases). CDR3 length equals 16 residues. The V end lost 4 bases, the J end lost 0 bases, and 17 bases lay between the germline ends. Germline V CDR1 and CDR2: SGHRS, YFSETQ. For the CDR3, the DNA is TGCGCCAGCAGCCGGGTCCCGCAGGGAACCTCCTACGAGCAGTACTTC. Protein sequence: CASSRVPQGTSYEQYF.

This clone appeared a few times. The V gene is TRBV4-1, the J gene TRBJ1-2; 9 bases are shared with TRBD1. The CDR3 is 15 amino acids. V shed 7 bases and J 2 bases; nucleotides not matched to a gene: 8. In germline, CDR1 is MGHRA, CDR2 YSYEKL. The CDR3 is CASIDIGTGNYGYTF. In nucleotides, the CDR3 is TGCGCCAGCATCGATATCGGGACAGGGAACTATGGCTACACCTTC.

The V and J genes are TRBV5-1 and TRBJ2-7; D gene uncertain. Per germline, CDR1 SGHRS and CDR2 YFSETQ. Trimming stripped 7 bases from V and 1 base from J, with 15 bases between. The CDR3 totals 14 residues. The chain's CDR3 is CASRTAGASYEQYF. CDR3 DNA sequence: TGCGCCAGCCGTACGGCCGGAGCTTCCTACGAGCAGTACTTC.

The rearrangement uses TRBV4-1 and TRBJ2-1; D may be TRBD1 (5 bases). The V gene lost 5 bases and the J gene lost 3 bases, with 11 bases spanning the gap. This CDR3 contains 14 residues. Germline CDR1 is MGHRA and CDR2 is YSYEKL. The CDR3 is CASSSQGYYNEQFF. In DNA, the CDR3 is TGCGCCAGCAGCTCTCAGGGATACTACAATGAGCAGTTCTTC.

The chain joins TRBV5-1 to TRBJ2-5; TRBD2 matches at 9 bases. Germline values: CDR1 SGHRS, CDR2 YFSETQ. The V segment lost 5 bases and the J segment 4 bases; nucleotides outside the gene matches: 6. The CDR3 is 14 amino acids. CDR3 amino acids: CASRDSGRTETQYF. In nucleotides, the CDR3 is TGCGCCAGCAGGGATAGCGGGAGAACAGAGACCCAGTACTTC. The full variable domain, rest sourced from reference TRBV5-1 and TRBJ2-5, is KAGVTQTPRYLIKTRGQQVTLSCSPISGHRSVSWYQQTPGQGLQFLFEYFSETQRNKGNFPGRFSGRQFSNSRSEMNVSTLELGDSALYLCASRDSGRTETQYFGPGTRLLVL.

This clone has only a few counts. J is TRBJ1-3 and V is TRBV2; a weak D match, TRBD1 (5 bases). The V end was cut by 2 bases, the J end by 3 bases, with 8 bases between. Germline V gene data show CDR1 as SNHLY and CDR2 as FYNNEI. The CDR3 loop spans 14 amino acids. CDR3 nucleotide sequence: TGTGCCAGCAGTGAACAGGGAGGTGGAAACACCATATATTTT. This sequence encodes CASSEQGGGNTIYF.

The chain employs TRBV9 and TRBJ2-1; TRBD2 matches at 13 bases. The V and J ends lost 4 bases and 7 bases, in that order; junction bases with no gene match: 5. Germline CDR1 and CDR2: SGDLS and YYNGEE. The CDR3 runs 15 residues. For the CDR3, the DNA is TGTGCCAGCAGCTCCACTAGCGGGAGGGCGAATGAGCAGTTCTTC. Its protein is CASSSTSGRANEQFF.

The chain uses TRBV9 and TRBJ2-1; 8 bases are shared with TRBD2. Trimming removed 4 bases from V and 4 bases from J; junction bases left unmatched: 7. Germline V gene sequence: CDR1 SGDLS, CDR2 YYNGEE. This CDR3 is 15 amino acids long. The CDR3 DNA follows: TGTGCCAGCAGCTCCCGGTCTAGCGGGTACAATGAGCAGTTCTTC. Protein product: CASSSRSSGYNEQFF.

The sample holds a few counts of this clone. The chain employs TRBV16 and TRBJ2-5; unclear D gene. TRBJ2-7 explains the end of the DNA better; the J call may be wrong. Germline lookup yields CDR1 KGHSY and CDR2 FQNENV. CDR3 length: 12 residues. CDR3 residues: CASSQGRYEQYF. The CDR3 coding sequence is TGTGCCAGCAGCCAAGGTCGGTACGAGCAGTACTTC.

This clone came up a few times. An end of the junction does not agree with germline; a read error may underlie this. CDR3 residues: CASSPRRGGSHEQYF. The DNA for the CDR3 is TGCGCCAGCAGCCCTCGGAGAGGGGGCTCCCACGAGCAGTACTTC. This chain connects TRBV4-3 to TRBJ2-7, with TRBD1 matching 7 bases. The length of the CDR3 is 15 residues. CDR1 LGHNA and CDR2 YSLEER come from the germline V gene.

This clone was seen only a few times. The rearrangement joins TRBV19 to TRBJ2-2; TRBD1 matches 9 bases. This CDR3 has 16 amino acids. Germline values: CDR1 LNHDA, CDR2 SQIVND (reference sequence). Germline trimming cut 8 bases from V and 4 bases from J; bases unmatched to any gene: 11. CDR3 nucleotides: TGTGCCAGTTCCGACGACAGGGGGGCGCGCACCGGGGAGCTGTTTTTT. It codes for CASSDDRGARTGELFF. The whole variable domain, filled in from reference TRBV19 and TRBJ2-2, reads DGGITQSPKYLFRKEGQNVTLSCEQNLNHDAMYWYRQDPGQGLRLIYYSQIVNDFQKGDIAEGYSVSREKKESFPLTVTSAQKNPTAFYLCASSDDRGARTGELFFGEGSRLTVL.

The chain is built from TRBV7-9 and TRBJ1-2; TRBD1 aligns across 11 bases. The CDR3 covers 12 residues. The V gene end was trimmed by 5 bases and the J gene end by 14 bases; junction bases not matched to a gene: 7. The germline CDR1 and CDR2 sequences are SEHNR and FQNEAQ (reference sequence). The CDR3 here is CASSPGQGAQTF. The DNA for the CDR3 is TGTGCCAGCAGCCCCGGACAGGGGGCGCAAACCTTC.

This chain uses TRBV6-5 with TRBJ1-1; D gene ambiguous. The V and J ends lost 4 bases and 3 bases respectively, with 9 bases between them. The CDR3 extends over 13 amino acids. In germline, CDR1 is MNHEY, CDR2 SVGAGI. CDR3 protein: CASSLVADTEAFF. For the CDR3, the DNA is TGTGCCAGCAGTTTAGTGGCGGACACTGAAGCTTTCTTT.

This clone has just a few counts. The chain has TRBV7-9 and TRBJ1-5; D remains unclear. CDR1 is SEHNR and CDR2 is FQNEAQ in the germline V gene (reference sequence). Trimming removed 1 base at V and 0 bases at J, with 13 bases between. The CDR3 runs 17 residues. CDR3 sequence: CASSLGTGRNSNQPQHF. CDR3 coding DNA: TGTGCCAGCAGCTTAGGAACCGGGAGGAATAGCAATCAGCCCCAGCATTTT. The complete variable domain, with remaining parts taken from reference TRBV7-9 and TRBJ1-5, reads DTGVSQNPRHKITKRGQNVTFRCDPISEHNRLYWYRQTLGQGPEFLTYFQNEAQLEKSRLLSDRFSAERPKGSFSTLEIQRTEQGDSAMYLCASSLGTGRNSNQPQHFGDGTRLSIL.

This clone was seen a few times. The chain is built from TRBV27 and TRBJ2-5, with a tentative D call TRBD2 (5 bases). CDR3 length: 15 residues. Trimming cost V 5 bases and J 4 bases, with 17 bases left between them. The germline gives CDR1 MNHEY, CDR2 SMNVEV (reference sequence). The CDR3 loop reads CASSPTRRSRETQYF. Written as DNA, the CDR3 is TGTGCCAGCAGTCCTACCCGGAGGTCTCGAGAGACCCAGTACTTC.

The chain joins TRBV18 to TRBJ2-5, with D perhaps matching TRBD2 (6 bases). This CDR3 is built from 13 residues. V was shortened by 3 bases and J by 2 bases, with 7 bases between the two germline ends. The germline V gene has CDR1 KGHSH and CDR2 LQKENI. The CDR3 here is CASSPAGQETQYF. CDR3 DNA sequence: TGTGCCAGCTCACCTGCGGGGCAAGAGACCCAGTACTTC.

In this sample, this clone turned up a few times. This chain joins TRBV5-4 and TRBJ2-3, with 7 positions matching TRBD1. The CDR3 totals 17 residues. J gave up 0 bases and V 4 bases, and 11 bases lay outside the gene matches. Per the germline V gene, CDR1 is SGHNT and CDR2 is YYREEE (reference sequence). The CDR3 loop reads CASSGDSGSPSTDTQYF. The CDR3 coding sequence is TGTGCCAGCAGCGGGGACAGCGGATCACCTAGCACAGATACGCAGTATTTT.

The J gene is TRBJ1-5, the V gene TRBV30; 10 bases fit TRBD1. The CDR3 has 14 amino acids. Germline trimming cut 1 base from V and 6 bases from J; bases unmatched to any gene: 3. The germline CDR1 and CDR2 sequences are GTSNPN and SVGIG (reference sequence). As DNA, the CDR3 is TGTGCCTGGAGTGGGGGACAGGGGTTTCAGCCCCAGCATTTT. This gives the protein CAWSGGQGFQPQHF.